The clone carrying this TCR beta chain was seen repeatedly, ten times or more. Amplified regions were TCR beta CDR3 sequences from RNA transcripts. An initial round of RT-PCR targeting the TCR CDR3 relied on the HTBI primer set. Each CDR3 protein is one row after TCRdb ran MiXCR on the multiplex PCR reads. The repertoire consists of 550,000 to 700,000 distinct CDR3 sequences, with 46% occurring once and the leading ten covering about 20%. This specimen comes from a study of T cells in Graves' hyperthyroidism and ophthalmopathy. This CDR3 has 13 amino acids. Trimming took 7 bases from V and 2 from J, leaving 14 bases between them. The germline CDR1 and CDR2 sequences are SQVTM and ANQGSEA.

Material: peripheral blood or thyroid tissue (not recorded which). The chain joins TRBV29-1 to TRBJ2-5, with D hard to call. This receptor was identified in an adult woman with Graves' disease, either hyperthyroidism or ophthalmopathy (not recorded which). CDR3 nucleotides: TGCAGCGCCGGAATCGGGCAACAAGAGACCCAGTACTTC. Translated: CSAGIGQQETQYF.